The rows below give T cell receptor beta chains drawn from one sample of a study of blood T cell repertoires in COVID-19. Assay: immunoSEQ multiplex PCR; the TCRdb copy retains only in-frame clones and omits some. The table has some 70,000 clones, around 87% seen once. The sample consisted of peripheral blood. These receptors originate from a middle-aged man with active COVID-19. Each CDR3 is given with its conserved first and last residue. Each record gives: D gene, V gene, CDR3 length, clone size, J gene, CDR3 protein, CDR3 DNA. A D gene is named only where the DNA matches it firmly. Only some rows state a clone size, as once, few, many or a class for expanded clones.

D gene: NA
V gene: TRBV2
CDR3 length: 14
clone size: few
J gene: TRBJ1-2
CDR3 protein: CASSEGGRVYGYTF
CDR3 DNA: TGTGCCAGCAGTGAGGGGGGGCGCGTCTATGGCTACACCTTC

D gene: NA
V gene: TRBV9
CDR3 length: 15
clone size: NA
J gene: TRBJ1-1
CDR3 protein: CASSVAPNRDTEAFF
CDR3 DNA: TGTGCCAGCAGCGTAGCCCCCAACAGGGACACTGAAGCTTTCTTT

D gene: NA
V gene: TRBV4-3
CDR3 length: 14
clone size: NA
J gene: TRBJ2-7
CDR3 protein: CASSLGAVPYEQYF
CDR3 DNA: TGCGCCAGCAGCTTAGGGGCGGTCCCCTACGAGCAGTACTTC

D gene: TRBD1
V gene: TRBV24-1
CDR3 length: 13
clone size: NA
J gene: TRBJ2-3
CDR3 protein: CATSRQGVDTQYF
CDR3 DNA: TGTGCCACCAGTAGACAGGGGGTAGATACGCAGTATTTT

D gene: TRBD1
V gene: TRBV30
CDR3 length: 12
clone size: NA
J gene: TRBJ2-5
CDR3 protein: CAWSTGGKTQYF
CDR3 DNA: TGTGCCTGGAGCACAGGGGGGAAGACCCAGTACTTC

D gene: NA
V gene: TRBV11-3
CDR3 length: 14
clone size: NA
J gene: TRBJ2-3
CDR3 protein: CASSLGAGADTQYF
CDR3 DNA: TGTGCCAGCAGCTTAGGGGCAGGGGCAGATACGCAGTATTTT

D gene: NA
V gene: TRBV2
CDR3 length: 12
clone size: NA
J gene: TRBJ2-7
CDR3 protein: CASSQQAHEQYF
CDR3 DNA: TGTGCCAGCAGTCAACAGGCCCACGAGCAGTACTTC

D gene: NA
V gene: TRBV11-1
CDR3 length: 14
clone size: few
J gene: TRBJ2-7
CDR3 protein: CASSVNVGAYEQYF
CDR3 DNA: TGTGCCAGCAGCGTAAATGTGGGAGCCTACGAGCAGTACTTC

D gene: NA
V gene: TRBV6-2/TRBV6-3
CDR3 length: 13
clone size: few
J gene: TRBJ1-2
CDR3 protein: CASSSTGPWGYTF
CDR3 DNA: TGTGCCAGCAGTTCAACGGGTCCTTGGGGCTACACCTTC

D gene: NA
V gene: TRBV6-2/TRBV6-3
CDR3 length: 16
clone size: NA
J gene: TRBJ1-1
CDR3 protein: CASSYRGGYMNTEAFF
CDR3 DNA: TGTGCCAGCAGTTACCGAGGGGGATACATGAACACTGAAGCTTTCTTT

D gene: TRBD2
V gene: TRBV27
CDR3 length: 17
clone size: NA
J gene: TRBJ2-4
CDR3 protein: CASSPLGLALDKNIQYF
CDR3 DNA: TGTGCCAGCAGTCCGCTGGGACTAGCTCTTGACAAAAACATTCAGTACTTC

D gene: TRBD2
V gene: TRBV5-4
CDR3 length: 15
clone size: NA
J gene: TRBJ2-7
CDR3 protein: CASSRTSGLSYEQYF
CDR3 DNA: TGTGCCAGCAGCCGGACTAGCGGGCTCTCCTACGAGCAGTACTTC

D gene: TRBD2
V gene: TRBV19
CDR3 length: 14
clone size: NA
J gene: TRBJ2-1
CDR3 protein: CASAPRETYNEQFF
CDR3 DNA: TGTGCCAGTGCCCCGCGGGAGACCTACAATGAGCAGTTCTTC

D gene: NA
V gene: TRBV7-8
CDR3 length: 14
clone size: NA
J gene: TRBJ2-7
CDR3 protein: CASSLGSLGSEQYF
CDR3 DNA: TGTGCCAGCAGCTTAGGGTCCTTGGGCTCCGAGCAGTACTTC